Below, 2 T cell receptor beta chains from the same sample are listed, as sequenced in a study of blood T cell repertoires in COVID-19. Profiled with immunoSEQ multiplex PCR; TCRdb holds only in-frame clones, not every one. This table has 150,000 to 200,000 clones, roughly 80% appearing once. The sequenced sample was PBMCs or T cells enriched from blood (not recorded which). The source of these receptors is a man aged 45-60 years who had recovered from COVID-19.

This chain links TRBV4-1 with TRBJ2-7; 7 bases map to TRBD1. The CDR3 is made up of 14 amino acids. After removal of 2 bases from V and 5 bases from J, the junction contained 6 bases not matched to a gene. Germline CDR1 MGHRA, CDR2 YSYEKL. CDR3: CASSQFLGTDEQYF. The CDR3 region has the DNA TGCGCCAGCAGCCAATTCCTCGGGACAGACGAGCAGTACTTC.

This clone came up once. The chain employs TRBV12-5 and TRBJ2-3; maybe TRBD2 (6 bases). This CDR3 has 15 amino acids. The germline CDR1 and CDR2 sequences are LGHNT and FRNRAP. The V end was cut by 2 bases, the J end by 2 bases, with 11 bases between. The CDR3 region is CASGLYELATDTQYF. CDR3 nucleotides: TGTGCTAGTGGTTTGTATGAACTAGCCACAGATACGCAGTATTTT.